The 23 T cell receptor beta chains below were found in one sample sequenced in a study of cytomegalovirus exposure and HLA in healthy donors. The primer mix had 60 Vbeta and 13 Jbeta primers. Assay used: immunoSEQ multiplex PCR; TCRdb lists only in-frame clones, some missing. The sample contains some 85,000 clones, 60% to 85% of which appear only once. The sequenced sample consisted of PBMCs. These receptors were taken from a woman between 40 and 50 years old in good health and CMV-seropositive.

The chain joins TRBV6-1 to TRBJ1-2; 8 nucleotides align to TRBD1. This CDR3 contains 11 residues. The germline CDR1 and CDR2 sequences are MNHNS and SASEGT. Trimming cost V 11 bases and J 6 bases; bases outside gene matches: 5. As DNA, the CDR3 is TGTGCCGGACAGGGCCTACATGGCTACACCTTC. As protein: CAGQGLHGYTF.

The rearrangement links TRBV7-3 to TRBJ2-5, with 12 bases aligning to TRBD2. V shed 5 bases and J 5 bases; nucleotides not matched to a gene: 9. The CDR3 contains 16 residues. The germline gives CDR1 SGHTA, CDR2 FQGTGA. The CDR3 region has the DNA TGTGCCAGCAGCCTCCTAGCGGGAGGGCCCTCGGAGACCCAGTACTTC. It codes for CASSLLAGGPSETQYF.

This chain connects TRBV9 to TRBJ1-3, with no clear D. The germline V gene has CDR1 SGDLS and CDR2 YYNGEE. Deletions cut 2 bases from V and 0 bases from J, with 12 bases between. The CDR3 extends over 16 amino acids. The CDR3 bases are TGTGCCAGCAGCGTCCTCGCGTCGGGCTCTGGAAACACCATATATTTT. It translates to CASSVLASGSGNTIYF.

The V and J genes are TRBV2 and TRBJ2-5; 9 positions match TRBD2. TRBJ2-7 matches the DNA end more closely, so the J call is doubtful. Germline V lookup: CDR1 SNHLY, CDR2 FYNNEI. The CDR3 sequence is 16 residues long. The CDR3 spells CASSKFSAGGTGEQYF. The DNA for the CDR3 is TGTGCCAGCAGCAAATTCTCAGCGGGGGGAACGGGCGAGCAGTACTTC.

This CDR3 is CASSPAGNSEQYF. Here the CDR3 DNA reads TGTGCCAGCAGCCCGGCGGGGAACAGCGAGCAGTACTTC. The V and J genes are TRBV7-3 and TRBJ2-7; maybe TRBD2 (6 bases). The CDR3 runs to 13 residues. Germline V CDR1 and CDR2: SGHTA, FQGTGA. Trimming removed 5 bases from V and 6 bases from J, with 14 bases in between.

V gene TRBV7-9 combines with J gene TRBJ2-7; 10 bases match TRBD2. Germline lookup yields CDR1 SEHNR and CDR2 FQNEAQ (reference sequence). The CDR3 extends over 16 amino acids. Trimming at V came to 2 bases and at J to 2 bases, leaving 6 bases not matched to a gene. As DNA, the CDR3 is TGTGCCAGCAGCTTAAGTTCCGGACTAGCGGCCTACGAGCAGTACTTC. This sequence encodes CASSLSSGLAAYEQYF. The variable domain in full, with the rest retrieved from reference TRBV7-9 and TRBJ2-7, is DTGVSQNPRHKITKRGQNVTFRCDPISEHNRLYWYRQTLGQGPEFLTYFQNEAQLEKSRLLSDRFSAERPKGSFSTLEIQRTEQGDSAMYLCASSLSSGLAAYEQYFGPGTRLTVT.

V gene TRBV2 combines with J gene TRBJ1-5, with D unclear. This CDR3 has 15 residues. Germline CDR1 reads SNHLY; CDR2 reads FYNNEI. With 2 bases removed from V and 0 bases from J, the gap between germline ends came to 8 bases. Here the CDR3 reads CASSEREYSNQPQHF. The CDR3 DNA reads as TGTGCCAGCAGTGAAAGAGAGTATAGCAATCAGCCCCAGCATTTT.

CDR3 bases: TGCGCCAGCAGCCAAGACAGAAACTCCTACAATGAGCAGTTCTTC. Amino acid sequence: CASSQDRNSYNEQFF. This rearrangement joins TRBV4-3 to TRBJ2-1; D is ambiguous. The ends were cut back, 0 bases at V and 0 bases at J, with 6 bases in the middle. This CDR3 has 15 amino acids. The germline gives CDR1 LGHNA, CDR2 YSLEER.

This clone has more than one count but fewer than ten. This chain connects TRBV2 to TRBJ2-7; the match to TRBD1 covers 8 bases. The CDR3 runs 12 residues. V dropped 6 bases and J dropped 10; count of bases not matched to a gene: 8. The germline gives CDR1 SNHLY, CDR2 FYNNEI. The CDR3 loop reads CASRKTGALQYF. The CDR3 DNA sequence: TGTGCCAGCAGGAAGACAGGGGCGCTCCAGTACTTC.

This clone occurred a few times. The chain recombines TRBV6-6 with TRBJ1-4; TRBD1 matches 7 bases. From germline, CDR1 is MNHNY and CDR2 SVGAGI (reference sequence). V dropped 6 bases and J dropped 2; count of bases not matched to a gene: 3. This CDR3 is built from 14 residues. As DNA, the CDR3 is TGTGCCAGCAGGAAGGACAGGACTAATGAAAAACTGTTTTTT. Translating it yields CASRKDRTNEKLFF.

DNA of the CDR3: TGCGCCAGCAGCCAAGATGGCGGGGGGACGGGAAGGACCCAGTACTTC. Its translation is CASSQDGGGTGRTQYF. The V gene is TRBV4-1, the J gene TRBJ2-5; 8 bases are shared with TRBD2. Germline CDR1 reads MGHRA; CDR2 reads YSYEKL. The CDR3 runs 16 residues. V gave up 0 bases and J gave up 7 bases; unmatched junction bases: 10.

This chain uses TRBV25-1 with TRBJ2-3; possible D gene TRBD2, 6 bases. Germline V gives CDR1 MGHDK, CDR2 SYGVNS. Trimming removed 6 bases from V and 4 bases from J, with 20 bases in between. The CDR3 runs to 16 residues. CDR3 in amino acids: CASSEGGHSWPDTQYF. The CDR3 coding sequence is TGTGCCAGCAGCGAGGGAGGTCACTCTTGGCCAGATACGCAGTATTTT.

The chain links TRBV4-1 to TRBJ2-1; no firm D call. The V end was cut by 1 base, the J end by 4 bases, with 14 bases between. In germline, CDR1 is MGHRA, CDR2 YSYEKL. The CDR3 consists of 16 residues. Here the CDR3 DNA reads TGCGCCAGCAGCCAAGTAGATTTGGTCTCATACAATGAGCAGTTCTTC. Amino acid sequence: CASSQVDLVSYNEQFF.

This chain links TRBV6-5 with TRBJ1-3; no firm D call. Germline loops: CDR1 MNHEY, CDR2 SVGAGI. This CDR3 is 14 amino acids long. The germline V and J ends were trimmed by 7 bases and 1 base, with 11 bases remaining between them. The CDR3 sequence is CASTRSGSGNTIYF. The CDR3 nucleotides are TGTGCCAGCACGAGATCAGGTTCTGGAAACACCATATATTTT.

The J gene is TRBJ1-1, the V gene TRBV29-1, with D possibly being TRBD1 (6 bases). V was shortened by 4 bases and J by 1 base, with 13 bases between the two germline ends. Per germline, CDR1 SQVTM and CDR2 ANQGSEA. This CDR3 has 14 residues. The CDR3 is CSVGGGHGNTEAFF. CDR3 nucleotides: TGCAGCGTTGGGGGGGGACACGGGAACACTGAAGCTTTCTTT.

This clone showed up just a few times. The chain couples TRBV6-5 to TRBJ1-5; 9 nucleotides line up with TRBD1. V trimming: 5 bases; J trimming: 5 bases; junction bases outside the gene matches: 4. The CDR3 length is 14 residues. CDR1 is MNHEY, CDR2 SVGAGI, per germline. The CDR3 nucleotides are TGTGCCAGCAGTCCGGGACAGGGTCATCAGCCCCAGCATTTT. This translates into CASSPGQGHQPQHF.

The chain is built from TRBV5-4 and TRBJ2-5; D may be TRBD2 (5 bases). The germline CDR1 and CDR2 sequences are SGHNT and YYREEE (reference sequence). V lost 1 base, J lost 5 bases, and 12 bases lay in between. The CDR3 totals 14 residues. In nucleotides, the CDR3 is TGTGCCAGCAGCTTGTACGGCTCGGGGGAGACCCAGTACTTC. It codes for CASSLYGSGETQYF.

A few counts support this clone. The V gene is TRBV11-3, the J gene TRBJ2-7; D is perhaps TRBD1 (8 bases). Per the germline V gene, CDR1 is SGHNT and CDR2 is YENEEA. The CDR3 extends over 18 amino acids. Trimming left V 3 bases short and J 9 bases short, with 30 bases between. CDR3 bases: TGTGCCAGCAGCTTCCCCCCCCCTGACAGGGGAGGGGCCGGGGGGCAGTACTTC. Residues: CASSFPPPDRGGAGGQYF. The full variable domain, in which reference TRBV11-3 and TRBJ2-7 provide the parts outside the CDR3, is EAGVVQSPRYKIIEKKQPVAFWCNPISGHNTLYWYLQNLGQGPELLIRYENEEAVDDSQLPKDRFSAERLKGVDSTLKIQPAELGDSAVYLCASSFPPPDRGGAGGQYFGPGTRLTVT.

The gene calls are TRBV18 and TRBJ1-2; weak D call: TRBD1 (5 bases). Per the germline V gene, CDR1 is KGHSH and CDR2 is LQKENI. V was cut by 3 bases and J by 1 base, with 6 bases left in between. This CDR3 region has 13 residues. The CDR3 DNA is TGTGCCAGCTCACCTGACAGTAACTATGGCTACACCTTC. This gives the protein CASSPDSNYGYTF. Full variable domain (missing parts from reference TRBV18 and TRBJ1-2): NAGVMQNPRHLVRRRGQEARLRCSPMKGHSHVYWYRQLPEEGLKFMVYLQKENIIDESGMPKERFSAEFPKEGPSILRIQQVVRGDSAAYFCASSPDSNYGYTFGSGTRLTVV.

The J gene is TRBJ2-1, the V gene TRBV29-1, with a tentative D call TRBD1 (5 bases). CDR1 is SQVTM and CDR2 is ANQGSEA in the germline V gene. The CDR3 is 13 residues long. V lost 7 bases, J lost 8 bases, and 18 bases lay in between. The CDR3 loop reads CSGLGAGSYEQFF. CDR3 nucleotide sequence: TGCAGCGGCCTTGGGGCAGGGTCTTATGAGCAGTTCTTC.

This clone was counted a single time. The chain couples TRBV11-2 to TRBJ2-7, with D perhaps TRBD1 (6 bases). The CDR3 is 14 amino acids. Germline loops: CDR1 SGHAT, CDR2 FQNNGV. Trimming pared 5 bases from V and 5 bases from J, leaving 16 bases between. The CDR3 reads CASSPGTGYHEQYF. The CDR3 DNA sequence: TGTGCCAGCAGCCCAGGCACAGGGTACCACGAGCAGTACTTC.

The chain recombines TRBV7-3 with TRBJ2-1, with TRBD1 matching 7 bases. J gave up 2 bases and V 5 bases, and 6 bases lay outside the gene matches. Looked up from germline, CDR1 is SGHTA and CDR2 is FQGTGA. The CDR3 covers 15 residues. The CDR3 sequence is CASSLRQGPYNEQFF. CDR3 coding DNA: TGTGCCAGCAGCCTACGACAGGGTCCCTACAATGAGCAGTTCTTC.

V usage is TRBV28 and J usage is TRBJ1-1, with D uncertain. V was trimmed by 3 bases and J by 5 bases, leaving 4 bases between them. CDR3 size: 11 residues. Germline V gene lookup returns CDR1 MDHEN and CDR2 SYDVKM. The CDR3 loop reads CASSFRTEAFF. In DNA, the CDR3 is TGTGCCAGCAGTTTCCGGACTGAAGCTTTCTTT.